This record covers a single TCR beta chain. The ends were cut back, 5 bases at V and 1 base at J, with 19 bases in the middle. The CDR3 has 16 amino acids. Per the germline V gene, CDR1 is SGHRS and CDR2 is YFSETQ. TCRdb reprocessed the RT-PCR reads with MiXCR, giving one entry per CDR3 protein. This sample yields about 680,000 distinct CDR3 sequences, of which approximately 15% are seen a single time; roughly 3.6% belongs to the top ten. The chain combines TRBV5-1 with TRBJ2-7, with D perhaps TRBD2 (6 bases). The clonotype comes from a female donor in good health, serving as a healthy control. Sequenced input: memory CD4+ T cells from blood. In DNA, the CDR3 is TGCGCCAGCAGTCCATTAGTTAGCGGCCTATCCTACGAGCAGTACTTC. Its translation is CASSPLVSGLSYEQYF.